A single sample is the source of the 7 T cell receptor beta chains below, sequenced in a study of chemoradiotherapy in HPV16-positive cancers. Sequencing used immunoSEQ multiplex PCR; TCRdb keeps in-frame clones, though not all of them. The sample consists of about 4,700 clones, 60% to 85% of them appearing once. The source was tumor tissue, collected from a patient who underwent chemoradiotherapy. These receptors were taken from a human donor with HPV-associated anogenital cancer.

V and J are TRBV7-3 and TRBJ1-1, with unresolved D. Germline V gene sequence: CDR1 SGHTA, CDR2 FQGTGA. V lost 1 base and J 0 bases, leaving 9 bases between the germline ends. This CDR3 has 15 amino acids. CDR3 DNA: TGTGCCAGCAGCTTAAATGGAAACATGAACACTGAAGCTTTCTTT. Translated, it gives CASSLNGNMNTEAFF. The full variable domain, with the rest looked up from reference TRBV7-3 and TRBJ1-1, is GAGVSQTPSNKVTEKGKYVELRCDPISGHTALYWYRQSLGQGPEFLIYFQGTGAADDSGLPNDRFFAVRPEGSVSTLKIQRTERGDSAVYLCASSLNGNMNTEAFFGQGTRLTVV.

This clone has just one count. CDR3 in DNA: TGTGCCACTCGATACAGGGACTCCTACGAGCAGTACTTC. Amino acids: CATRYRDSYEQYF. The V call is TRBV27, the J call TRBJ2-7, with D possibly matching TRBD1 (6 bases). The CDR3 runs to 13 residues. V was trimmed by 10 bases and J by 0 bases, leaving 13 bases between them. The germline gives CDR1 MNHEY, CDR2 SMNVEV (reference sequence).

J is TRBJ2-2 and V is TRBV4-2; maybe TRBD2 (6 bases). The V gene's germline CDR1 is LGHNA and CDR2 YNFKEQ. Trimming stripped 0 bases from V and 7 bases from J, with 24 bases between. CDR3 size: 19 residues. The CDR3 protein is CASSQETSGLLDRGGELFF. Here the CDR3 DNA reads TGTGCCAGCAGCCAAGAGACGTCGGGACTCCTAGATAGGGGCGGGGAGCTGTTTTTT.

V usage is TRBV7-6 and J usage is TRBJ2-2, with 7 bases aligning to TRBD1. The CDR3 has 14 amino acids. CDR1 and CDR2 (germline): SGHVS, FNYEAQ. The J segment lost 3 bases and the V segment lost 5 bases, leaving 3 bases of the junction unmatched. CDR3 in DNA: TGTGCCAGCAGCAGGGGGCATGACACCGGGGAGCTGTTTTTT. Translated, it gives CASSRGHDTGELFF.

This chain joins TRBV29-1 and TRBJ2-7, with D possibly being TRBD2 (5 bases). CDR3 length: 12 amino acids. Looked up from germline, CDR1 is SQVTM and CDR2 is ANQGSEA. The germline V and J ends were trimmed by 4 bases and 2 bases, with 9 bases remaining between them. The CDR3 region is CSVVGSTYEQYF. The CDR3 DNA reads as TGCAGCGTTGTTGGGAGCACCTACGAGCAGTACTTC.

V and J are TRBV9 and TRBJ1-3; D is unresolved. Germline V gene lookup returns CDR1 SGDLS and CDR2 YYNGEE. V gave up 2 bases and J gave up 1 base, with 10 bases separating them. The CDR3 spans 15 residues. In nucleotides, the CDR3 is TGTGCCAGCAGCGTTGATCGGGATTCTGGAAACACCATATATTTT. Its protein is CASSVDRDSGNTIYF. Together with reference TRBV9 and TRBJ1-3, the CDR3 gives the full variable domain: DSGVTQTPKHLITATGQRVTLRCSPRSGDLSVYWYQQSLDQGLQFLIQYYNGEERAKGNILERFSAQQFPDLHSELNLSSLELGDSALYFCASSVDRDSGNTIYFGEGSWLTVV.

The V call is TRBV7-6, the J call TRBJ1-4, with D hard to call. The V and J ends lost 1 base and 1 base respectively, with 7 bases between them. CDR3 length: 15 amino acids. Germline-derived CDR1 and CDR2 are SGHVS and FNYEAQ. In DNA, the CDR3 is TGTGCCAGCAGCTTAGGGTGGGGAACTAATGAAAAACTGTTTTTT. It translates to CASSLGWGTNEKLFF.